This TCR beta chain was obtained from a study of cytomegalovirus exposure and HLA in healthy donors. Germline V CDR1 and CDR2: MNHEY, SMNVEV (reference sequence). The CDR3 has 17 amino acids. V dropped 6 bases and J dropped 6; count of bases not matched to a gene: 16. Remarks on this clone: Its antigen is as yet unknown.

Despite likely unrecorded immune exposures, the donors were nominally healthy at the time of sampling. The PCR made use of 60 Vbeta and 13 Jbeta primers. Clones were sequenced by immunoSEQ multiplex PCR, and TCRdb holds only the in-frame ones, with some missing. The sample shows approximately 200,000 clones, around 85% of them seen only once. Study observations and caveats: Presence/absence analyses supposed approximately even sequencing depth among donors. A missense DCLRE1C variant was associated with V- and J-gene trimming of TCR beta chains in a later analysis, and an independent cohort replicated the association.

This receptor was taken from a woman aged 45-65 years in good health and CMV-seronegative. Sequenced input: PBMCs. This chain connects TRBV27 to TRBJ2-7; 11 bases map to TRBD2. The CDR3 is CASRSPQGLAGGREQYF. CDR3 coding DNA: TGTGCCAGCAGGTCTCCGCAAGGGCTAGCGGGAGGCCGCGAGCAGTACTTC.